Listed below are T cell receptor beta chains from one sample, sequenced in a study of blood T cell repertoires in COVID-19. Here immunoSEQ multiplex PCR was the method, and the copy in TCRdb shows in-frame clones only, minus some. The table lists fewer than 85,000 clones, about 88% of them singletons. The source material was peripheral blood. All receptors come from a human donor in a cohort sampled during active COVID-19. CDR3s include the opening cysteine and the closing phenylalanine or tryptophan. The order of the fields is CDR3 protein, V gene, clone size, J gene, D gene. D genes are given only for firm matches. Where a row states a size, it is once, few, many or the class of an expanded clone; other rows omit it.

CASSRLSSNQPQHF,TRBV6-5,few,TRBJ1-5,.
CASSQRGEGPTQYF,TRBV27,.,TRBJ2-3,TRBD2
CASSRDRLEYSNQPQHF,TRBV23-1,.,TRBJ1-5,.
CASSKIINTEAFF,TRBV5-8,once,TRBJ1-1,.
CATSEGARQGQFF,TRBV24-1,.,TRBJ2-1,TRBD1
CASSQARGEYEQYF,TRBV3-1/TRBV3-2,.,TRBJ2-7,.
CAWSAGQADSGANVLTF,TRBV30,.,TRBJ2-6,TRBD1
CASSHLYGTSGDYEQYF,TRBV4-1,.,TRBJ2-7,TRBD2
CASGTSGNTIYF,TRBV10-3,.,TRBJ1-3,.
CASSYRGSSGVAYEQYF,TRBV28,.,TRBJ2-7,TRBD2
CASSLRDRGLAQPQHF,TRBV28,.,TRBJ1-5,TRBD1
CASSQTSGGAQTQYF,TRBV7-6,many,TRBJ2-5,TRBD2
CATSRDRLTSGEQFF,TRBV15,once,TRBJ2-1,TRBD2
CASSSGGAIQETQYF,TRBV25-1,.,TRBJ2-5,TRBD1